One sample yielded the 29 T cell receptor beta chains listed below, sequenced in a study of identifying expanded T cells in peripheral blood. Sequenced by immunoSEQ multiplex PCR; TCRdb stores in-frame clones only, minus some. The table has around 63,000 clones, approximately 89% seen once. Material: blood. The source of these receptors is a person aged 18 to 70 in good health.

The chain joins TRBV6-4 to TRBJ2-2, with D hard to call. The CDR3 length is 14 residues. Germline V gene data show CDR1 as MRHNA and CDR2 as SNTAGT. With 3 bases removed from V and 0 bases from J, the gap between germline ends came to 5 bases. Here the CDR3 DNA reads TGTGCCAGCAGTGAAAGATCGAACACCGGGGAGCTGTTTTTT. Its protein is CASSERSNTGELFF.

V usage is TRBV18 and J usage is TRBJ2-5; TRBD2 matches 8 bases. The CDR3 is 17 amino acids. Unmatched junction bases numbered 9, after V lost 2 bases and J lost 1 base. Germline CDR1 reads KGHSH; CDR2 reads LQKENI. The CDR3 spells CASSPRSSGGPQETQYF. The CDR3 region has the DNA TGTGCCAGCTCACCAAGGTCCAGCGGGGGCCCCCAAGAGACCCAGTACTTC.

The rearrangement joins TRBV19 to TRBJ2-5; either TRBD1 or TRBD2 may supply D (5 bases each). Germline V gene data show CDR1 as LNHDA and CDR2 as SQIVND (reference sequence). The CDR3 runs 16 residues. Trimming cost V 5 bases and J 3 bases, with 19 bases left between them. The CDR3 is CASSSLTGAGEETQYF. The CDR3 bases are TGTGCCAGTAGTTCCCTCACCGGGGCTGGGGAAGAGACCCAGTACTTC.

In its sample, this clone was seen once. V gene TRBV15 combines with J gene TRBJ2-5; D gene uncertain. The germline V gene encodes CDR1 LNHNV and CDR2 YYDKDF (reference sequence). The CDR3 totals 14 residues. Trimming removed 0 bases from V and 3 bases from J, with 8 bases in between. This CDR3 reads CATSRDLDEETQYF. The CDR3 nucleotides read TGTGCCACCAGCAGAGACCTCGATGAAGAGACCCAGTACTTC.

This clone has more than one count but fewer than ten. The CDR3 is CASSSYRVRETQYF. The CDR3 DNA reads as TGTGCCAGCAGCTCGTACAGGGTGCGGGAGACCCAGTACTTC. The chain employs TRBV5-5 and TRBJ2-5; a weak D match, TRBD1 (6 bases). Germline CDR1 is SGHKS and CDR2 is YYEKEE (reference sequence). CDR3 length: 14 amino acids. The ends were cut back, 3 bases at V and 5 bases at J, with 14 bases in the middle.

This chain connects TRBV7-2 to TRBJ2-7; weak D call: TRBD2 (5 bases). Germline V lookup: CDR1 SGHTA, CDR2 FQGNSA. V lost 7 bases to trimming and J lost 3 bases, with 16 bases between them. There are 14 residues in the CDR3. The CDR3 DNA is TGTGCCAGCAAGAAGGGCGGGTCTGACTACGAGCAGTACTTC. It specifies CASKKGGSDYEQYF. The full variable domain, in which reference TRBV7-2 and TRBJ2-7 provide the parts outside the CDR3, is GAGVSQSPSNKVTEKGKDVELRCDPISGHTALYWYRQSLGQGLEFLIYFQGNSAPDKSGLPSDRFSAERTGGSVSTLTIQRTQQEDSAVYLCASKKGGSDYEQYFGPGTRLTVT.

As DNA, the CDR3 is TGTGCCAGTAGTATAGAGTCCAGAATCTATGGCTACACCTTC. This gives the protein CASSIESRIYGYTF. The genes are TRBV19 and TRBJ1-2; no clear D. There are 14 residues in the CDR3. The germline gives CDR1 LNHDA, CDR2 SQIVND (reference sequence). V was pared by 0 bases and J by 4 bases, with 9 bases between.

This clone was recorded a few times. The V call is TRBV10-3, the J call TRBJ1-5; TRBD1 matches at 9 bases. J was trimmed by 8 bases and V by 2 bases; bases with no gene match: 7. This CDR3 contains 15 residues. Germline-derived CDR1 and CDR2 are ENHRY and SYGVKD. CDR3 DNA: TGTGCCATCAGTGAGACAGGGGGCTTCGGTGAGCCCCAGCATTTT. Translation: CAISETGGFGEPQHF.

J is TRBJ1-2 and V is TRBV6-5, with TRBD1 matching over 7 bases. This CDR3 has 13 amino acids. Germline trimming cut 7 bases from V and 2 bases from J; bases unmatched to any gene: 4. CDR1 is MNHEY, CDR2 SVGAGI, per germline. In nucleotides, the CDR3 is TGTGCCAGCAAGCCGGACAGGAACTATGGCTACACCTTC. It translates to CASKPDRNYGYTF.

This chain uses TRBV30 with TRBJ1-2; the D gene is possibly TRBD1 (6 bases). V dropped 0 bases and J dropped 3 bases, with 17 bases sitting between them. The CDR3 loop spans 16 amino acids. From germline, CDR1 is GTSNPN and CDR2 SVGIG (reference sequence). This chain's CDR3 is CAWSVGTAGVYYGYTF. The DNA for the CDR3 is TGTGCCTGGAGTGTGGGGACCGCAGGGGTGTACTATGGCTACACCTTC.

The sample holds one count of this clone. J is TRBJ2-5 and V is TRBV4-3, with TRBD2 as a possible D gene (7 bases). This CDR3 comprises 16 residues. V gave up 0 bases and J gave up 5 bases, with 16 bases separating them. The germline V gene has CDR1 LGHNA and CDR2 YSLEER. The CDR3 DNA sequence: TGCGCCAGCAGCCAAGACGGGGGAGGGGGGCACGAGACCCAGTACTTC. Amino acid sequence: CASSQDGGGGHETQYF.

V is TRBV10-3 and J is TRBJ2-6; tentative D call: TRBD2 (5 bases). CDR3 length equals 16 residues. Deletions cut 4 bases from V and 2 bases from J, with 12 bases between. Germline V gene data show CDR1 as ENHRY and CDR2 as SYGVKD. The CDR3 protein is CAISVDEGTGANVLTF. The CDR3 coding sequence is TGTGCCATCAGTGTGGATGAGGGTACTGGGGCCAACGTCCTGACTTTC.

The J gene is TRBJ1-4, the V gene TRBV5-1; D is unresolved. V was shortened by 2 bases and J by 0 bases, with 11 bases between the two germline ends. This CDR3 has 16 residues. The germline V gene encodes CDR1 SGHRS and CDR2 YFSETQ. The CDR3 DNA follows: TGCGCCAGCAGCTTCGGCCCACTAGCAACTAATGAAAAACTGTTTTTT. It translates to CASSFGPLATNEKLFF. The full variable domain, completed using reference TRBV5-1 and TRBJ1-4, is KAGVTQTPRYLIKTRGQQVTLSCSPISGHRSVSWYQQTPGQGLQFLFEYFSETQRNKGNFPGRFSGRQFSNSRSEMNVSTLELGDSALYLCASSFGPLATNEKLFFGSGTQLSVL.

The rearrangement uses TRBV2 and TRBJ2-7; D not resolved. V was trimmed by 4 bases and J by 2 bases, leaving 6 bases between them. The germline CDR1 and CDR2 sequences are SNHLY and FYNNEI. The CDR3 loop spans 12 amino acids. The chain's CDR3 is CASSASAYEQYF. The CDR3 region has the DNA TGTGCCAGCAGTGCCTCCGCCTACGAGCAGTACTTC.

The rearrangement uses TRBV4-2 and TRBJ1-5; D gene unclear. V gave up 0 bases and J gave up 9 bases, with 12 bases separating them. Germline loops: CDR1 LGHNA, CDR2 YNFKEQ. This CDR3 has 14 residues. The CDR3 protein is CASSQEIGPGPQHF. Here the CDR3 DNA reads TGTGCCAGCAGCCAAGAAATAGGCCCAGGGCCCCAGCATTTT.

The chain uses TRBV25-1 and TRBJ1-4, with a possible D match to TRBD1 (5 bases). Germline CDR1 MGHDK, CDR2 SYGVNS. CDR3 length: 17 residues. Trimming removed 5 bases at V and 3 bases at J, with 19 bases between. The CDR3: CASSPFGGDGANEKLFF. CDR3 bases: TGTGCCAGCAGTCCCTTCGGGGGGGACGGGGCTAATGAAAAACTGTTTTTT.

The chain recombines TRBV6-4 with TRBJ2-3; unclear D gene. Germline values: CDR1 MRHNA, CDR2 SNTAGT. This CDR3 comprises 13 residues. V lost 3 bases and J lost 2, with 6 bases in between. The CDR3 DNA reads TGTGCCAGCAGTGAAACAGACACAGATACGCAGTATTTT. It translates to CASSETDTDTQYF.

This clone has a count of ten or more. V and J are TRBV5-1 and TRBJ2-7; D not resolved. Germline loops: CDR1 SGHRS, CDR2 YFSETQ. V lost 1 base, J lost 0 bases, and 8 bases lay in between. The CDR3 runs to 14 residues. CDR3 DNA: TGCGCCAGCAGCTTGACACAGTTCTCCTACGAGCAGTACTTC. Amino acids: CASSLTQFSYEQYF.

The chain has TRBV6-1 and TRBJ2-7; no reliable D call. V dropped 7 bases and J dropped 0 bases, with 7 bases sitting between them. The V gene's germline CDR1 is MNHNS and CDR2 SASEGT. The CDR3 runs 12 residues. The CDR3 DNA reads TGTGCCAGCACAGAGTTCTCCTACGAGCAGTACTTC. Its protein product is CASTEFSYEQYF.

The chain employs TRBV29-1 and TRBJ2-7; 9 nucleotides align to TRBD1. From germline, CDR1 is SQVTM and CDR2 ANQGSEA. Germline trimming cut 7 bases from V and 6 bases from J; bases unmatched to any gene: 7. The CDR3 contains 12 residues. In DNA form, the CDR3 reads TGCAGCGGCGGGACAGGGAGAGGCGAGCAGTACTTC. Amino acids: CSGGTGRGEQYF.

This clone was picked up a small number of times. The V gene is TRBV6-4, the J gene TRBJ2-3; maybe TRBD1 (5 bases). The germline V gene has CDR1 MRHNA and CDR2 SNTAGT. Trimming left V 3 bases short and J 4 bases short, with 11 bases between. The CDR3 spans 14 residues. The CDR3 reads CASSEKGEADTQYF. The DNA of the CDR3 is TGTGCCAGCAGTGAAAAAGGGGAAGCAGATACGCAGTATTTT.

This clone was seen a few times. The rearrangement joins TRBV7-9 to TRBJ1-5; possible D gene TRBD1, 5 bases. V lost 1 base and J 9 bases, leaving 10 bases between the germline ends. The CDR3 runs 13 residues. Germline-derived CDR1 and CDR2 are SEHNR and FQNEAQ (reference sequence). CDR3 coding DNA: TGTGCCAGCAGCTTAGAGCGGGGACTGCCCCAGCATTTT. This codes for CASSLERGLPQHF.

Only a few counts were recorded for this clone. The chain couples TRBV2 to TRBJ2-3; 7 nucleotides line up with TRBD2. Losses at the gene ends were 4 bases for V and 8 bases for J; bases not matched to a gene: 0. Germline V gene sequence: CDR1 SNHLY, CDR2 FYNNEI. The CDR3 totals 11 residues. CDR3 amino acids: CASSAGGTQYF. As DNA, the CDR3 is TGTGCCAGCAGTGCGGGGGGTACGCAGTATTTT.

V is TRBV19 and J is TRBJ2-1; 7 positions match TRBD2. The CDR3 sequence is 16 residues long. The germline V gene encodes CDR1 LNHDA and CDR2 SQIVND (reference sequence). Unmatched junction bases numbered 10, after V lost 4 bases and J lost 4 bases. The CDR3 spells CASSTFSGDFYNEQFF. CDR3 in DNA: TGTGCCAGTAGTACGTTCAGCGGGGACTTTTACAATGAGCAGTTCTTC.

The chain uses TRBV2 and TRBJ2-1, with 7 bases identical to TRBD1. CDR3 length: 12 amino acids. Per the germline V gene, CDR1 is SNHLY and CDR2 is FYNNEI. V gave up 6 bases and J gave up 11 bases; unmatched junction bases: 7. The CDR3 bases are TGTGCCAGCAGGGAGACAGGGCGGAAGCAGTTCTTC. It is translated as CASRETGRKQFF.

This clone has only a few counts. This chain joins TRBV7-9 and TRBJ1-2; possibly TRBD1 for D (5 bases). Germline lookup yields CDR1 SEHNR and CDR2 FQNEAQ (reference sequence). Trimming stripped 7 bases from V and 2 bases from J, with 17 bases between. This CDR3 region has 15 residues. CDR3 DNA sequence: TGTGCCAGCACCGTCGGTGGGGGAGGAAACTATGGCTACACCTTC. Translation: CASTVGGGGNYGYTF. Full variable domain (outside the CDR3, taken from reference TRBV7-9 and TRBJ1-2): DTGVSQNPRHKITKRGQNVTFRCDPISEHNRLYWYRQTLGQGPEFLTYFQNEAQLEKSRLLSDRFSAERPKGSFSTLEIQRTEQGDSAMYLCASTVGGGGNYGYTFGSGTRLTVV.

The chain uses TRBV4-2 and TRBJ1-2, with 9 bases aligning to TRBD1. This CDR3 has 17 residues. Germline CDR1 LGHNA, CDR2 YNFKEQ. V lost 5 bases and J lost 1; bases outside the gene matches: 11. CDR3 amino acids: CASSFGTGRRGNYGYTF. The CDR3 region has the DNA TGTGCCAGCAGCTTCGGGACAGGGAGACGGGGTAACTATGGCTACACCTTC.

The chain recombines TRBV28 with TRBJ2-1; D may match TRBD1 or TRBD2 (5 bases each). The CDR3 contains 13 residues. Trimming shortened V by 9 bases and J by 10 bases, and 19 bases separated the two germline ends. CDR1 and CDR2 (germline): MDHEN, SYDVKM. This CDR3 reads CASRPGRETEQFF. The CDR3 bases are TGTGCCAGTCGACCGGGACGGGAAACGGAGCAGTTCTTC.

The chain couples TRBV5-6 to TRBJ1-1; 9 positions agree with TRBD1. Germline CDR1 and CDR2: SGHDT and YYEEEE. The CDR3 sequence is 13 residues long. The V segment lost 0 bases and the J segment 9 bases; nucleotides outside the gene matches: 3. The CDR3 spells CASSLGTGAKAFF. The CDR3 DNA reads as TGTGCCAGCAGCTTGGGGACAGGGGCCAAAGCTTTCTTT.